The clone carrying this T cell receptor (beta chain) was seen more than once but under ten times. Its antigen is still unknown. Naive, central memory, regulatory and stem cell-like memory cells within the CD4+ compartment were sorted using CD45RO/CCR7/CD25/CD127/CD95/CD27. The data are from a study of beta chain features in type 1 diabetes. Regarding the study as a whole: Shortening that was moderate but significant affected the TCRB CDR3s of Type 1 diabetes patients in all four CD4+ subsets.

The whole isolated RNA underwent reverse transcription, so sequencing captured expressed TCRB transcripts. TCRdb's copy holds only in-frame clones and misses some; the assay was immunoSEQ multiplex PCR. The profile shows under 300,000 clones, roughly a tenth of them singletons. This sequence was found in a young man with type 1 diabetes. Sequenced sample: naive CD4+ T cells from blood.

CDR3 sequence reads: CASSTGPGRGRSNQPQHF. CDR3 in DNA: TGTGCCAGTAGTACTGGGCCTGGGAGAGGGAGGAGCAATCAGCCCCAGCATTTT. The V and J genes are TRBV19 and TRBJ1-5; no firm D call. Trimming removed 4 bases at V and 1 base at J, with 20 bases between. Germline V CDR1 and CDR2: LNHDA, SQIVND (reference sequence). The CDR3 runs to 18 residues.